Sequencing of this T cell receptor (beta chain) was carried out in a study of T cell responses to AZD1222 COVID-19 vaccine. Germline V lookup: CDR1 SGHTA, CDR2 FQGNSA. Trimming removed 5 bases at V and 4 bases at J, with 14 bases between. This CDR3 contains 15 residues. Overall study results and limits: After two AZD1222 doses, spike-specific TCR breadth and depth rose versus day 0. In a largely white British group with more females than males, clonal diversity was possibly underestimated.

With respect to this clone: The antigen is unknown.

Generated by immunoSEQ multiplex PCR, the TCRdb table keeps only in-frame clones and is missing some. The sample carries under 70,000 clones, approximately 88% recorded once. Material: peripheral blood, obtained 28 days after the second AZD1222 dose. This sequence was found in an adult who received the AZD1222 COVID-19 vaccine. The gene calls are TRBV7-2 and TRBJ1-4; D is unresolved. DNA for the CDR3: TGTGCCAGCAGCCCAGCCCCACGGCTTAATGAAAAACTGTTTTTT. Amino acid sequence: CASSPAPRLNEKLFF. The full variable domain, completed using reference TRBV7-2 and TRBJ1-4, is GAGVSQSPSNKVTEKGKDVELRCDPISGHTALYWYRQSLGQGLEFLIYFQGNSAPDKSGLPSDRFSAERTGGSVSTLTIQRTQQEDSAVYLCASSPAPRLNEKLFFGSGTQLSVL.